One and the same sample provided the 28 T cell receptor beta chains below, sequenced in a study of CD8+CD57+ T cells in acquired aplastic anemia (dated by TCRdb to 2017 to 2018). Patients chosen for sequencing had shown expansion of CD8+CD57+ cells by flow cytometry. Sequencing took place on an Illumina HiSeq 2000. Profiling of TCR beta VDJ combinations and CDR3 sequences used genomic DNA as the template. The public reads were reprocessed in TCRdb via fastp at Q25 and MiXCR, keeping in-frame beta chains. Entries are consolidated by CDR3 protein sequence, retaining the most common genes and DNA. Across this sample there are approximately 120,000 distinct CDR3 sequences, with roughly 40% seen only once. Of the sample, around 2.7% falls within the top ten clones. The sequenced sample consisted of sorted CD4+, CD8+, or CD8+CD57+ T cells (not recorded which) from PBMCs. These receptors were taken from a human donor with aplastic anemia.

This clonotype was found many times. The chain uses TRBV20-1 and TRBJ2-3, with TRBD2 matching over 12 bases. The CDR3 is made up of 16 amino acids. V was pared by 2 bases and J by 4 bases, with 7 bases of the junction left unmatched. From germline, CDR1 is DFQATT and CDR2 SNEGSKA (reference sequence). The CDR3 nucleotides are TGCAGTGCTAGACTAGGACTAGCGGGGTTCGCAGATACGCAGTATTTT. It translates to CSARLGLAGFADTQYF.

This clonotype was recorded once. This chain connects TRBV3-1 to TRBJ2-7; weak D call: TRBD1 (6 bases). V shed 10 bases and J shed 4 bases, with 23 bases lying between them. Germline CDR1 and CDR2: LGHDT and YNNKEL (reference sequence). This CDR3 spans 15 amino acids. The CDR3 DNA follows: TGTGCCACCACAAACCCGGGACACCGGTGGTACGAGCAGTACTTC. Residues: CATTNPGHRWYEQYF.

On this clonotype itself: The junction differs from germline at one of its ends, possibly a read error. This chain joins TRBV7-8 and TRBJ1-2; tentatively, D is TRBD1 (6 bases). Germline assignment: CDR1 SGHVS and CDR2 FQNEAQ. The CDR3 has 13 residues. CDR3 in DNA: TGTGCCAACAGCTTAGCGCTAAGGGGGGGTTACACCTTC. As protein: CANSLALRGGYTF.

The chain combines TRBV6-1 with TRBJ1-1, with TRBD1 as a possible D gene (6 bases). The CDR3 extends over 16 amino acids. The germline V and J ends were trimmed by 7 bases and 2 bases, with 20 bases remaining between them. The germline V gene has CDR1 MNHNS and CDR2 SASEGT. The CDR3 loop is CASTKRQEWRNTEAFF. As DNA, the CDR3 is TGTGCCAGCACCAAGAGACAGGAATGGAGAAACACTGAAGCTTTCTTT.

This clonotype was seen repeatedly, ten times or more. This sequence joins TRBV5-8 and TRBJ2-5; the match to TRBD1 covers 7 bases. V shed 0 bases and J 0 bases; nucleotides not matched to a gene: 5. The germline V gene encodes CDR1 SGHTS and CDR2 YDEGEE. The CDR3 runs to 16 residues. The CDR3 loop reads CASSLGTGLHQETQYF. The CDR3 nucleotides are TGTGCCAGCAGCTTGGGGACAGGATTACACCAAGAGACCCAGTACTTC.

The gene calls are TRBV19 and TRBJ2-3; maybe TRBD2 (6 bases). Germline CDR1 is LNHDA and CDR2 is SQIVND (reference sequence). Trimming cost V 6 bases and J 10 bases, with 23 bases left between them. There are 15 residues in the CDR3. The CDR3 loop reads CASRRTLMSREAQYF. The CDR3 DNA follows: TGTGCCAGTAGGAGGACGCTGATGTCAAGGGAGGCGCAGTATTTT.

The rearrangement links TRBV29-1 to TRBJ2-1; TRBD1 aligns across 9 bases. The length of the CDR3 is 10 residues. Trimming at V came to 6 bases and at J to 15 bases, leaving 6 bases not matched to a gene. Germline values: CDR1 SQVTM, CDR2 ANQGSEA. CDR3 in amino acids: CSVATGGRFF. The DNA for the CDR3 is TGCAGCGTCGCGACAGGGGGAAGGTTCTTC.

In this sample, this clonotype turned up many times. This chain joins TRBV19 and TRBJ1-5; D is undetermined. CDR3 length equals 17 residues. The V gene's germline CDR1 is LNHDA and CDR2 SQIVND (reference sequence). The germline V and J ends were trimmed by 3 bases and 6 bases, with 21 bases remaining between them. Written as DNA, the CDR3 is TGTGCCAGTAGTATTAAGTGGTCGGGCGGGAGTGGTCAGCCCCAGCATTTT. It yields the protein CASSIKWSGGSGQPQHF. Full variable domain (rest looked up from reference TRBV19 and TRBJ1-5): DGGITQSPKYLFRKEGQNVTLSCEQNLNHDAMYWYRQDPGQGLRLIYYSQIVNDFQKGDIAEGYSVSREKKESFPLTVTSAQKNPTAFYLCASSIKWSGGSGQPQHFGDGTRLSIL.

In regard to this clonotype: Possible read error: a much larger clone is one base away. The V gene is TRBV5-1, the J gene TRBJ2-3; a possible D gene is TRBD1 (5 bases). The CDR3 extends over 17 amino acids. Trimming removed 4 bases at V and 2 bases at J, with 20 bases between. Germline V gene sequence: CDR1 SGHRS, CDR2 YFSETQ. The CDR3 DNA is TGCGCCAGCAGCCCCTGGCCCAGGACACAATTCACAGATACGCAGTATTTT. Protein sequence: CASSPWPRTQFTDTQYF.

This rearrangement joins TRBV13 to TRBJ1-2, with 8 bases that match TRBD1. Trimming removed 5 bases from V and 7 bases from J; junction bases left unmatched: 6. Per germline, CDR1 PRHDT and CDR2 FYEKMQ (reference sequence). The CDR3 is 13 residues long. DNA of the CDR3: TGTGCCAGCAGCCTCAGGGGGCGTAGTGGCTACACCTTC. It yields the protein CASSLRGRSGYTF.

This clonotype has a count of ten or more. This chain joins TRBV20-1 and TRBJ2-3, with D perhaps matching TRBD2 (6 bases). Trimming took 6 bases from V and 2 from J, leaving 18 bases between them. CDR1 and CDR2 (germline): DFQATT, SNEGSKA (reference sequence). The CDR3 totals 15 residues. The CDR3 sequence is CSAPPLGLHTDTQYF. Written as DNA, the CDR3 is TGCAGTGCCCCACCACTGGGACTTCACACAGATACGCAGTATTTT.

As to this clonotype: An end of the junction does not agree with germline; a read error may underlie this. This chain connects TRBV25-1 to TRBJ2-5; TRBD2 matches at 14 bases. Germline values: CDR1 MGHDK, CDR2 SYGVNS. CDR3 length equals 17 residues. The CDR3 DNA is TGTGCCAGCAGTCCACCTGGGACTAGCGGGGGTCAAGAGACCCAGTATTTC. This translates into CASSPPGTSGGQETQYF. Variable domain in full (rest from reference TRBV25-1 and TRBJ2-5): EADIYQTPRYLVIGTGKKITLECSQTMGHDKMYWYQQDPGMELHLIHYSYGVNSTEKGDLSSESTVSRIRTEHFPLTLESARPSHTSQYLCASSPPGTSGGQETQYFGPGTRLLVL.

In its sample, this clonotype was seen a few times. The chain links TRBV11-2 to TRBJ2-2; 16 bases fit TRBD2. This CDR3 comprises 19 residues. Germline CDR1 and CDR2: SGHAT and FQNNGV. J lost 6 bases, V lost 3 bases, and 10 bases had no gene match. CDR3 coding DNA: TGTGCCAGCAGCTTGGTGGGACTAGCGGGGGGGCAGGGAGCCGGGGAGCTGTTTTTT. This translates into CASSLVGLAGGQGAGELFF.

This clonotype was observed a single time. V is TRBV19 and J is TRBJ1-1, with a weak D call TRBD1 (6 bases). The CDR3 loop spans 14 amino acids. Trimming removed 4 bases at V and 4 bases at J, with 13 bases between. CDR1 is LNHDA and CDR2 is SQIVND in the germline V gene (reference sequence). The CDR3 DNA sequence: TGTGCCAGTAGTAATGGGGGGGCGATCACTGAAGCTTTCTTT. Encoded protein: CASSNGGAITEAFF.

J is TRBJ2-2 and V is TRBV2; perhaps TRBD1 as D (5 bases). Trimming left V 6 bases short and J 4 bases short, with 9 bases between. The CDR3 covers 13 residues. From germline, CDR1 is SNHLY and CDR2 FYNNEI. For the CDR3, the DNA is TGTGCCAGCAGGGCAGGGCCCACCGGGGAGCTGTTTTTT. Translation gives CASRAGPTGELFF.

V gene TRBV15 combines with J gene TRBJ1-1; the D is unclear. The germline V gene has CDR1 LNHNV and CDR2 YYDKDF (reference sequence). The V gene lost 0 bases and the J gene lost 0 bases, with 5 bases spanning the gap. The CDR3 spans 14 residues. CDR3 residues: CATSRDRLNTEAFF. Written as DNA, the CDR3 is TGTGCCACCAGCAGAGATCGGCTGAACACTGAAGCTTTCTTT.

This chain uses TRBV2 with TRBJ1-6, with 8 nucleotides matching TRBD1. V shed 3 bases, J shed 9 bases, and the junction held 7 bases outside the gene matches. CDR3 length equals 15 residues. Germline CDR1 and CDR2: SNHLY and FYNNEI. CDR3 bases: TGTGCCAGCAGTGATCAGGGGACAGGTGGTTCACCCCTCCACTTT. This gives the protein CASSDQGTGGSPLHF.

The chain carries TRBV10-3 and TRBJ1-2; D possibly corresponds to TRBD1 (5 bases). V shed 10 bases and J shed 5 bases, with 14 bases lying between them. CDR1 is ENHRY and CDR2 is SYGVKD in the germline V gene. The CDR3 covers 12 residues. CDR3 region: CATRDGRYGYTF. CDR3 nucleotides: TGTGCCACTCGGGACGGACGTTATGGCTACACCTTC.

The V and J genes are TRBV3-1 and TRBJ1-1; D is unresolved. The CDR3 consists of 14 residues. Trimming removed 1 base from V and 1 base from J, with 7 bases in between. Per the germline V gene, CDR1 is LGHDT and CDR2 is YNNKEL (reference sequence). The CDR3 sequence is CASSQGRANTEAFF. The CDR3 region has the DNA TGTGCCAGCAGCCAAGGACGGGCGAACACTGAAGCTTTCTTT.

The sample holds many counts of this clonotype. The chain is built from TRBV7-2 and TRBJ2-7; D is possibly TRBD1 (6 bases). Germline V gives CDR1 SGHTA, CDR2 FQGNSA. The CDR3 is 16 residues long. Trimming took 2 bases from V and 2 from J, leaving 16 bases between them. CDR3 nucleotide sequence: TGTGCCAGCAGCTTAACGGTATGGGACACTCCCTACGAGCAGTACTTC. Translated, it gives CASSLTVWDTPYEQYF.

This clonotype was counted only a few times. The chain has TRBV4-1 and TRBJ1-1; D is unresolved. Germline V gene data show CDR1 as MGHRA and CDR2 as YSYEKL. The CDR3 has 17 amino acids. Trimming left V 0 bases short and J 0 bases short, with 14 bases between. DNA of the CDR3: TGCGCCAGCAGCCAAGATAATTTTGAGACCCTGAACACTGAAGCTTTCTTT. Amino acids: CASSQDNFETLNTEAFF.

As regards this clonotype: The CDR3 does not end in the conserved phenylalanine or tryptophan, so this is likely a read error. No DNA is shown, since the ends of the CDR3 on it are uncertain; the CDR3 is the one TCRdb lists. The chain joins TRBV2 to TRBJ1-1. The germline gives CDR1 SNHLY, CDR2 FYNNEI. The CDR3 has 8 amino acids, counting both end residues. The CDR3 loop reads CASRGRDS.

This chain uses TRBV3-1 with TRBJ2-1, with a weak D call TRBD1 (6 bases). Trimming removed 6 bases from V and 0 bases from J, with 12 bases in between. Germline V gene sequence: CDR1 LGHDT, CDR2 YNNKEL (reference sequence). The CDR3 totals 15 residues. The DNA for the CDR3 is TGTGCCAGCAGTCAACGAGGGGGCTCCTACAATGAGCAGTTCTTC. Its translation: CASSQRGGSYNEQFF.

This clonotype came up many times. The chain uses TRBV2 and TRBJ1-2; 9 bases align to TRBD1. The junction had 5 bases not matched to a gene; V was cut back by 6 bases and J by 6 bases. The CDR3 consists of 13 residues. Looked up from germline, CDR1 is SNHLY and CDR2 is FYNNEI. The CDR3 nucleotides read TGTGCCAGCAGAAAAACAGGGGGCGATGGCTACACCTTC. Translation: CASRKTGGDGYTF.

On this clonotype: Just one base apart from a much larger clone, this may be a read error. V and J are TRBV6-1 and TRBJ1-1, with 7 bases identical to TRBD1. Germline lookup yields CDR1 MNHNS and CDR2 SASEGT. CDR3 length equals 16 residues. The CDR3 nucleotides are TGTACCAGCAGCAGCCTGGGACAGTTAAAGAACACTGAAGCTTTCTTT. Protein: CTSSSLGQLKNTEAFF.

This clonotype came up a few times. The rearrangement uses TRBV10-3 and TRBJ1-3; D perhaps matches TRBD1 (6 bases). The CDR3 extends over 16 amino acids. In germline, CDR1 is ENHRY, CDR2 SYGVKD. V dropped 2 bases and J dropped 4 bases, with 15 bases sitting between them. For the CDR3, the DNA is TGTGCCATCAGTGAGACGCGGGACATGGAGGGAAACACCATATATTTT. Protein product: CAISETRDMEGNTIYF.

This chain connects TRBV19 to TRBJ2-7; a possible D gene is TRBD2 (6 bases). Trimming left V 3 bases short and J 7 bases short, with 10 bases between. In germline, CDR1 is LNHDA, CDR2 SQIVND (reference sequence). The CDR3 has 12 residues. This CDR3 is CASSIGGGEQYV. The CDR3 DNA reads as TGTGCCAGTAGTATCGGGGGAGGTGAGCAGTACGTC.

The rearrangement links TRBV5-1 to TRBJ1-1, with TRBD1 matching 8 bases. J lost 3 bases, V lost 0 bases, and 4 bases had no gene match. The CDR3 runs 15 residues. CDR1 is SGHRS, CDR2 YFSETQ, per germline. This chain's CDR3 is CASSLDVRGHTEAFF. The CDR3, as DNA: TGCGCCAGCAGCTTGGATGTCAGGGGGCACACTGAAGCTTTCTTT.